One sample yielded the 23 T cell receptor beta chains listed below, sequenced in a study of T cell responses to AZD1222 COVID-19 vaccine. Some clones are missing from TCRdb's copy, which holds only in-frame ones; the method was immunoSEQ multiplex PCR. The sample lists 180,000 or so clones, about 89% occurring once. Material: peripheral blood, obtained 28 days after the second AZD1222 dose. The receptors originated from an adult who received the AZD1222 COVID-19 vaccine.

This chain joins TRBV10-1 and TRBJ1-1; TRBD1 matches at 9 bases. The J segment lost 4 bases and the V segment lost 6 bases, leaving 3 bases of the junction unmatched. This CDR3 is 13 amino acids long. CDR1 is WNHNN, CDR2 SYGVQD, per germline (reference sequence). The CDR3 protein is CASRGQGGTEAFF. CDR3 sequence (DNA): TGCGCCAGCAGGGGACAGGGAGGCACTGAAGCTTTCTTT.

The gene calls are TRBV9 and TRBJ1-6; possibly TRBD1 for D (5 bases). The ends were cut back, 4 bases at V and 8 bases at J, with 13 bases in the middle. Germline lookup yields CDR1 SGDLS and CDR2 YYNGEE. There are 14 residues in the CDR3. Written as DNA, the CDR3 is TGTGCCAGCAGCTTTGGCAGGGCCGATTCACCCCTCCACTTT. Residues: CASSFGRADSPLHF.

Here the CDR3 reads CASSLVGGRTGINYGYTF. The CDR3 DNA reads as TGTGCCAGCAGCTTAGTGGGTGGCCGGACAGGTATTAACTATGGCTACACCTTC. This chain joins TRBV7-9 and TRBJ1-2, with 7 bases identical to TRBD1. V was pared by 1 base and J by 1 base, with 12 bases of the junction left unmatched. CDR1 SEHNR and CDR2 FQNEAQ come from the germline V gene (reference sequence). There are 18 residues in the CDR3.

Points on this clone: Other DNA sequences within the sample encode an identical CDR3. The rearrangement uses TRBV6-5 and TRBJ1-1; D ambiguous. The CDR3 loop spans 13 amino acids. Trimming shortened V by 2 bases and J by 5 bases, and 9 bases separated the two germline ends. Germline CDR1 reads MNHEY; CDR2 reads SVGAGI. CDR3 in DNA: TGTGCCAGCAGTTACGGAGGGTATACTGAAGCTTTCTTT. Residues: CASSYGGYTEAFF.

V usage is TRBV29-1 and J usage is TRBJ2-3, with D uncertain. CDR1 is SQVTM, CDR2 ANQGSEA, per germline. This CDR3 spans 13 amino acids. Trimming shortened V by 2 bases and J by 2 bases, and 8 bases separated the two germline ends. The CDR3 here is CSVERESTDTQYF. The CDR3 bases are TGCAGCGTTGAAAGGGAATCCACAGATACGCAGTATTTT.

In this sample, this clone turned up once. DNA of the CDR3: TGTGCCAGTACACAGGCTTTCGGAACTTTTCAGCCCCAGCATTTT. Its translation is CASTQAFGTFQPQHF. The chain employs TRBV19 and TRBJ1-5, with D possibly being TRBD1 (5 bases). This CDR3 contains 15 residues. Trimming left V 7 bases short and J 6 bases short, with 19 bases between. Per the germline V gene, CDR1 is LNHDA and CDR2 is SQIVND (reference sequence).

The V and J genes are TRBV4-1 and TRBJ1-1; a possible D gene is TRBD1 (5 bases). Deletions cut 1 base from V and 0 bases from J, with 12 bases between. Germline V lookup: CDR1 MGHRA, CDR2 YSYEKL. The CDR3 spans 16 residues. The chain's CDR3 is CASSQGRGVMNTEAFF. The CDR3 region has the DNA TGCGCCAGCAGCCAAGGAAGAGGGGTGATGAACACTGAAGCTTTCTTT.

V and J are TRBV7-9 and TRBJ1-1; D is unclear. The V end lost 1 base, the J end lost 11 bases, and 17 bases lay between the germline ends. CDR3 size: 14 residues. The germline V gene has CDR1 SEHNR and CDR2 FQNEAQ (reference sequence). The CDR3 is CASSLERANDGAFF. In DNA, the CDR3 is TGTGCCAGCAGCTTAGAAAGGGCTAACGACGGGGCTTTCTTT.

As for this clone: Distinct nucleotide sequences in the sample also encode this CDR3. The chain couples TRBV7-9 to TRBJ2-2, with a weak D call TRBD2 (6 bases). Germline CDR1 reads SEHNR; CDR2 reads FQNEAQ (reference sequence). There are 14 residues in the CDR3. V was clipped by 5 bases and J by 4 bases, with 11 bases between them. In nucleotides, the CDR3 is TGTGCCAGCAGCCCGGGACTTACCACCGGGGAGCTGTTTTTT. It is translated as CASSPGLTTGELFF.

The gene calls are TRBV10-2 and TRBJ2-7, with no clear D. Trimming left V 6 bases short and J 0 bases short, with 3 bases between. CDR1 is WSHSY and CDR2 is SAAADI in the germline V gene. The CDR3 covers 11 residues. The CDR3 nucleotides are TGCGCCAGCAGGGACTCCTACGAGCAGTACTTC. Protein: CASRDSYEQYF.

V is TRBV20-1 and J is TRBJ2-1; D may be TRBD1 (7 bases). The CDR3 consists of 19 residues. V lost 3 bases to trimming and J lost 7 bases, with 31 bases between them. From germline, CDR1 is DFQATT and CDR2 SNEGSKA (reference sequence). CDR3 sequence (DNA): TGCAGTGCTAGTCGCCCCTTAGGAGGGGGCAGGCGAATAGGTAATGAGCAGTTCTTC. This encodes CSASRPLGGGRRIGNEQFF.

This chain joins TRBV20-1 and TRBJ1-6; the D is unclear. Germline lookup yields CDR1 DFQATT and CDR2 SNEGSKA (reference sequence). V was shortened by 3 bases and J by 8 bases, with 17 bases between the two germline ends. The length of the CDR3 is 15 residues. The chain's CDR3 is CSASKRESLDSPLHF. The CDR3 DNA reads TGCAGTGCTAGTAAAAGGGAGTCGTTGGATTCACCCCTCCACTTT.

A single count supports this clone. An end of the junction differs from the germline gene, which may be a read error. The chain uses TRBV6-1 and TRBJ1-4; tentatively, D is TRBD1 (5 bases). Germline V lookup: CDR1 MNHNS, CDR2 SASEGT. CDR3 length: 14 amino acids. The CDR3, as DNA: TGTGCCAGCAGTGAAGCGCGGGGGGGGAGAGGCGTAGTTTTT. Translated, it gives CASSEARGGRGVVF.

Worth noting for this clone: Relative to the germline gene, one junction end is altered; a read error may explain this. V gene TRBV5-1 combines with J gene TRBJ1-2; a weak D match, TRBD1 (5 bases). Germline CDR1 reads SGHRS; CDR2 reads YFSETQ. The CDR3 contains 15 residues. This chain's CDR3 is CASSLGGWPGGGYTF. CDR3 bases: TGCGCCAGCAGTTTGGGGGGGTGGCCAGGCGGAGGCTACACCTTC.

The chain recombines TRBV5-1 with TRBJ2-1; the match to TRBD1 covers 8 bases. J lost 3 bases, V lost 0 bases, and 2 bases had no gene match. Germline-derived CDR1 and CDR2 are SGHRS and YFSETQ. The CDR3 runs to 15 residues. CDR3 DNA: TGCGCCAGCAGCTTGGTGGGACAGGACTACAATGAGCAGTTCTTC. Translation: CASSLVGQDYNEQFF.

This chain links TRBV19 with TRBJ2-1; TRBD1 matches 10 bases. The CDR3 contains 17 residues. With V trimmed by 7 bases and J by 0 bases, 9 bases remained unmatched. Germline CDR1 and CDR2: LNHDA and SQIVND (reference sequence). The CDR3 loop is CASNEGGQGYSYNEQFF. CDR3 DNA sequence: TGTGCCAGTAACGAAGGGGGACAGGGGTACTCCTACAATGAGCAGTTCTTC.

The gene calls are TRBV7-2 and TRBJ1-2, with 8 bases that match TRBD1. This CDR3 is 13 amino acids long. Germline-derived CDR1 and CDR2 are SGHTA and FQGNSA. J lost 4 bases, V lost 10 bases, and 8 bases had no gene match. CDR3 residues: CATATGAGYGYTF. The CDR3 DNA sequence: TGTGCCACTGCGACAGGGGCTGGCTATGGCTACACCTTC.

As to this clone: An end of the junction differs from the germline gene, which may be a read error. This chain uses TRBV29-1 with TRBJ2-3; 14 nucleotides match TRBD2. Germline values: CDR1 SQVTM, CDR2 ANQGSEA. The CDR3 is 18 amino acids. The CDR3 protein is CSAETTSGGVGGTDTQYF. CDR3 nucleotides: TGCAGCGCTGAAACGACTAGCGGGGGGGTCGGAGGCACAGATACGCAGTATTTT.

The V call is TRBV2, the J call TRBJ2-7; tentative D call: TRBD2 (5 bases). CDR3 length: 16 amino acids. The germline V and J ends were trimmed by 1 base and 3 bases, with 16 bases remaining between them. The germline gives CDR1 SNHLY, CDR2 FYNNEI. The CDR3 protein is CASSEGRGIVGYEQYF. CDR3 bases: TGTGCCAGCAGTGAAGGTCGAGGGATCGTCGGCTACGAGCAGTACTTC. Drawing the rest from reference TRBV2 and TRBJ2-7, the complete variable domain is EPEVTQTPSHQVTQMGQEVILRCVPISNHLYFYWYRQILGQKVEFLVSFYNNEISEKSEIFDDQFSVERPDGSNFTLKIRSTKLEDSAMYFCASSEGRGIVGYEQYFGPGTRLTVT.

The chain has TRBV6-5 and TRBJ1-2; D gene uncertain. The CDR3 contains 13 residues. V was clipped by 8 bases and J by 6 bases, with 16 bases between them. CDR1 MNHEY and CDR2 SVGAGI come from the germline V gene. CDR3 in amino acids: CASGRAQEDGYTF. In DNA, the CDR3 is TGTGCCAGCGGCCGGGCCCAAGAAGATGGCTACACCTTC.

The chain links TRBV21-1 to TRBJ1-5. TRBV21-1 is described as a pseudogene. The length of the CDR3 is 12 residues. The CDR3 DNA follows: TGTGCCAGCAGGCCTAGCAATCAGCCCCAGCATTTT. The encoded protein is CASRPSNQPQHF.

The CDR3 sequence: CASSPWTETYGYTF. The CDR3 DNA follows: TGTGCCAGCAGTCCATGGACGGAGACCTATGGCTACACCTTC. The chain links TRBV6-5 to TRBJ1-2; D call uncertain. The germline V gene has CDR1 MNHEY and CDR2 SVGAGI. V lost 5 bases and J lost 4, with 14 bases in between. CDR3 length: 14 amino acids.

This rearrangement joins TRBV30 to TRBJ2-2; D possibly corresponds to TRBD2 (5 bases). The CDR3 is 13 residues long. Trimming removed 8 bases at V and 5 bases at J, with 15 bases between. Germline-derived CDR1 and CDR2 are GTSNPN and SVGIG (reference sequence). As DNA, the CDR3 is TGTGCCCGAGATCTACGAGGGACCGGGGAGCTGTTTTTT. Translated: CARDLRGTGELFF.